The rows below give T cell receptor beta chains drawn from one sample of a study of CD8+CD57+ T cells in acquired aplastic anemia. TCRdb redid the calling of the reads with MiXCR, one entry per CDR3 protein. The data show about 150,000 distinct CDR3 sequences, less than 60% seen once. The sample consisted of sorted CD4+, CD8+, or CD8+CD57+ T cells (not recorded which) from PBMCs. These receptors originate from a human donor with aplastic anemia. Both conserved end residues are part of each CDR3. D genes are given only for firm matches. Expanded clones are given a class, and other clones once, few, many or no size at all.

D	V	length	J	size	DNA	CDR3
TRBD1	TRBV20-1	13	TRBJ2-7	-	TGCAGTGCGGAGACAGGGGGTGCCTGCGAGCAGTACTTC	CSAETGGACEQYF
TRBD2	TRBV20-1	15	TRBJ2-7	-	TGCAGTGCTAGACGCCTAGCGGGGGGGCTTAACGAGCAGTACTTC	CSARRLAGGLNEQYF
-	TRBV11-2	14	TRBJ1-1	-	TGTGCCAGCAGCTTAGCAGGGGAGGGCACTGAAGCTTTCTTT	CASSLAGEGTEAFF
-	TRBV20-1	16	TRBJ1-1	few	TGCAGTGCTAGGGCCGGCGCGCCCCCGTTAAACACTGAAGCTTTCTTT	CSARAGAPPLNTEAFF
-	TRBV9	16	TRBJ1-4	many	TGTGCCAGCAGCGTAGGCACAGGACCAACTAATGAAAAACTGTTTTTT	CASSVGTGPTNEKLFF
-	TRBV9	14	TRBJ2-5	-	TGTGCCAGCAGCGCGCAACAGGTCCAAGAGACCCAGTACTTC	CASSAQQVQETQYF
-	TRBV5-6	14	TRBJ1-1	many	TGTGCCAGCAGCTTAGCTGGGGGGAACACTGAAGCTTTCTTT	CASSLAGGNTEAFF
-	TRBV19	14	TRBJ1-1	-	TGTGCCAGTACAACGGGACGGACGAACACTGAAGCTTTCTTT	CASTTGRTNTEAFF
-	TRBV4-3	14	TRBJ2-1	-	TGCGCCAGCAGCCAAGAGCTGGGCGGCAATGAGCAGTTCTTC	CASSQELGGNEQFF
TRBD2	TRBV20-1	16	TRBJ2-7	-	TGCAGTGCTAGAGATGGGGTAGGGGCGGGAGGCTACGAGCAGTACTTC	CSARDGVGAGGYEQYF
-	TRBV19	15	TRBJ1-6	few	TGTGCCAGTAGTATCCGGGACGGTAATAATTCACCCCTCCACTTT	CASSIRDGNNSPLHF
-	TRBV12-3/TRBV12-4	12	TRBJ1-6	many	TGTGCCAGCAGCACAGCCAATTCACCCCTCCACTTT	CASSTANSPLHF
TRBD1	TRBV7-2	14	TRBJ2-7	once	TGTGCCAGCAGCCTTCCGGGACAGGGTGGCGAGCAGTACTTC	CASSLPGQGGEQYF
-	TRBV24-1	12	TRBJ2-1	-	TGTGCCACCAAGGGGGGGTACAATGAGCAGTTCTTC	CATKGGYNEQFF
-	TRBV5-1	14	TRBJ2-7	many	TGCGCCAGCAGCCCCAGGACGGGAACCTACGAGCAGTACTTC	CASSPRTGTYEQYF
-	TRBV2	13	TRBJ1-6	-	TGTGCCAGCAAACCGGGCCCTAATTCACCCCTCCACTTT	CASKPGPNSPLHF
-	TRBV10-3	18	TRBJ2-6	many	TGTGCCATCAGTGAGCCAGGGACAAGCTTGTATGGAGCCAACGTCCTGACTTTC	CAISEPGTSLYGANVLTF
-	TRBV27	16	TRBJ2-2	-	TGTGCCAGCAATTCCGCGTGGGGGGCGAACACCGGGGAGCTGTTTTTT	CASNSAWGANTGELFF
-	TRBV20-1	14	TRBJ2-7	many	TGCAGTGCTAGAGGGGGAGGGGGGGACTACGAGCAGTACTTC	CSARGGGGDYEQYF
TRBD2	TRBV7-3	14	TRBJ2-3	-	TGTGCCAGCAGCTTATTAGCGGGAGGGGGTACGCAGTATTTT	CASSLLAGGGTQYF
-	TRBV1	14	TRBJ2-7	-	TGCACCAGCAGCCAAGATCCGGGCCCCTACGAGCAGTACTTC	CTSSQDPGPYEQYF
TRBD1	TRBV24-1	16	TRBJ2-3	-	TGTGCCACCAGTGATACCGGGACAGGTAGAACAGATACGCAGTATTTT	CATSDTGTGRTDTQYF
TRBD1	TRBV5-6	15	TRBJ2-7	-	TGTGCCAGCAGCTCCCAATACCGGGACAGCTACGAGCAGTACTTC	CASSSQYRDSYEQYF
-	TRBV2	14	TRBJ2-3	-	TGTGCCTGCAGTTTGGGGCGGACCACAGATACGCAGTATTTT	CACSLGRTTDTQYF
TRBD2	TRBV5-1	14	TRBJ2-3	-	TGCGCCAGCAGCTTGGTCGGCGGGGGTGATACGCAGTATTTT	CASSLVGGGDTQYF
TRBD2	TRBV29-1	16	TRBJ2-1	-	TGCAGCGTAACCGGGACTAGCGGGGGTACCTACAATGAGCAGTTCTTC	CSVTGTSGGTYNEQFF
-	TRBV2	16	TRBJ2-6	many	TGTGCCAGCTTTGGGGGGCTGGGAGGGGGGGCCAACGTCCTGACTTTC	CASFGGLGGGANVLTF
-	TRBV4-1	13	TRBJ1-4	-	TGCGCCAGCAAGAGGGCCCCGAATGAAAAACTGTTTTTT	CASKRAPNEKLFF
TRBD1	TRBV2	14	TRBJ2-7	many	TGTGCCAGCACCTCCCGGGACAGGGCCCACGAGCAGTACTTC	CASTSRDRAHEQYF
TRBD1	TRBV6-2/TRBV6-3	15	TRBJ2-7	many	TGTGCCAGCAGTTACCGGGACAGCCAGTCCTACGAGCAGTACTTC	CASSYRDSQSYEQYF
TRBD2	TRBV9	14	TRBJ2-7	-	TGTGCCAGCAGCCCTCAGGGACTAGCCTACGAGCAGTACTTC	CASSPQGLAYEQYF
-	TRBV20-1	15	TRBJ1-6	-	TGCAGTGCCCCAGCCTTGGACAGCCTTTTTTCACCCCTCCACTTT	CSAPALDSLFSPLHF
TRBD1	TRBV9	15	TRBJ1-6	-	TGTGCCAGCAGCGTAGGGCCAGGGGGCAATTCACCCCTCCACTTT	CASSVGPGGNSPLHF
TRBD2	TRBV20-1	14	TRBJ2-7	few	TGCAGCGTAGCTTCGGCTAGCGGGGGATACGAGCAGTACTTC	CSVASASGGYEQYF
-	TRBV10-3	14	TRBJ1-5	-	TGTGCCATCAGCAGCGGGACACCCAATCAGCCCCAGCATTTT	CAISSGTPNQPQHF
TRBD2	TRBV5-8	14	TRBJ2-1	many	TGTGCCAGCAGCTTCGGGGGGACCTACAATGAGCAGTTCTTC	CASSFGGTYNEQFF
-	TRBV6-5	14	TRBJ1-6	many	TGTGCCAGCAGTTCAGACCGTAATAATTCACCCCTCCACTTT	CASSSDRNNSPLHF
TRBD2	TRBV19	15	TRBJ2-2	-	TGTGCCAGTATTGGGACTAGCACGGGCACCGGGGAGCTGTTTTTT	CASIGTSTGTGELFF
-	TRBV7-4	14	TRBJ1-6	-	TGTGCCAGCAGCTTAGGAGGCGGATTCACACCCCTCCACTTT	CASSLGGGFTPLHF
TRBD1	TRBV7-9	15	TRBJ1-2	-	TGTGCCAGCAGCTCGCCGGGACAGGGGGCGTTTGGCTACACCTTC	CASSSPGQGAFGYTF
TRBD2	TRBV11-1	15	TRBJ2-3	once	TGTGCCAGCAGGCAACTAGCGTCTGGGGCAGATACGCAGTATTTT	CASRQLASGADTQYF
-	TRBV2	15	TRBJ1-1	few	TGTGCCAGCATGAGGACAGTGAACGGGAACACTGAAGCTTTCTTT	CASMRTVNGNTEAFF
TRBD2	TRBV12-3/TRBV12-4	16	TRBJ2-5	many	TGTGCCAGCAGGGTCACTAGCGGAGGACGCCAAGAGACCCAGTACTTC	CASRVTSGGRQETQYF
-	TRBV9	12	TRBJ1-1	-	TGTGCCAGCAGCTGGGTGCTCACTGAAGCTTTCTTT	CASSWVLTEAFF
-	TRBV6-1	14	TRBJ1-3	many	TGTGCCAGCAGTGAAGATGGGGCAGTAAACACCATATATTTT	CASSEDGAVNTIYF
TRBD2	TRBV2	15	TRBJ2-3	-	TGTGCCAGCAGTGAACAGCGGGGGGGCGCAGATACGCAGTATTTT	CASSEQRGGADTQYF
TRBD1	TRBV25-1	14	TRBJ1-6	-	TGTGCCAGCAGTGACCTCCACAGGGGTTCACCCCTACACTTT	CASSDLHRGSPLHF
-	TRBV11-2	16	TRBJ2-7	many	TGTGCCAGCAGCTTAGGTGGTCTGGGCGGATTCGACGAGCAGTACTTC	CASSLGGLGGFDEQYF